A selection of T cell receptor beta chains follows, all from one sample in a study of blood T cells in healthy people across ages. TCRdb used MiXCR to reprocess the 5' RACE reads, holding one entry per CDR3 protein. The profile shows more than 650,000 distinct CDR3 sequences, around half of them singletons. The sample was blood. The receptors stem from an elderly man in good health. Both conserved end residues are part of each CDR3. Fields, in order: J gene, V gene, CDR3 protein.

>TRBJ2-5|TRBV4-2
CASSQRTSGGRGETQYF
>TRBJ2-1|TRBV20-1
CSARSDRLAGGLPNEQFF
>TRBJ2-4|TRBV9
CASSVGTGYNEQYF
>TRBJ2-7|TRBV2
CASRRDRAQTYEQYF
>TRBJ1-1|TRBV28
CASSPVIQTLNTEAFF
>TRBJ2-1|TRBV20-1
CSARDLGEQFF
>TRBJ2-7|TRBV7-9
CASSPPRTGQYEQYF
>TRBJ2-1|TRBV27
CASSRKDRDNEQFF
>TRBJ2-5|TRBV3-1
CASSQAGVLGEQYF
>TRBJ2-3|TRBV9
CASSGQGAPSTDTQYF
>TRBJ1-5|TRBV18
CASSPSPGRGNQPQHF
>TRBJ2-1|TRBV20-1
CSAPRGGDLARNEQFF
>NA|TRBV5-5
CASSTRLRGDVTYEQYF
>TRBJ1-5|TRBV7-9
CASSQQGWGQPQHF
>TRBJ2-7|TRBV7-2
CASSLGSGSFYEQYF
>TRBJ2-3|TRBV2
CASGDGTTDTQYF
>TRBJ2-5|TRBV28
CASSKQRPGETQYF
>TRBJ2-7|TRBV7-6
CASSFFASGSYEQYF
>TRBJ2-1|TRBV12-3/TRBV12-4
CASAPREEQFF
>TRBJ2-6|TRBV20-1
CSAQGRDSSGANVLTF
>TRBJ1-4|TRBV12-3/TRBV12-4
CASGIGATNERLFF
>TRBJ2-7|TRBV25-1
CASSEGYSSYEQYF
>TRBJ2-1|TRBV20-1
CSTPGRGNEQFF
>TRBJ2-1|TRBV20-1
CSARDWTSPNEQFF
>TRBJ2-2|TRBV7-2
CASSSTGRTGELFF
>TRBJ1-1|TRBV7-2
CASSLRVQGRFGDTEAFF
>TRBJ2-5|TRBV29-1
CSVLQGDSLRQQYF
>TRBJ2-1|TRBV6-5
CASSYSGAVSISDNEQFF
>TRBJ2-1|TRBV12-3/TRBV12-4
CASTTSGKVGYSYNEQFF
>TRBJ2-3|TRBV29-1
CSVVATDTQYF
>TRBJ1-2|TRBV5-1
CASSLGSAGGYTF
>TRBJ2-3|TRBV12-3/TRBV12-4
CASSLGAPTDTQYF
>TRBJ1-4|TRBV20-1
CTPEKNEKLFF
>NA|TRBV3-1
CASSQFRVPTYEQYF
>TRBJ1-2|TRBV20-1
CSASVGGDGYTF
>TRBJ2-7|TRBV7-2
CASGHPGTSTYEQYF
>TRBJ2-1|TRBV5-5
CASSRTVSYNEQFF
>TRBJ2-1|TRBV20-1
CSAPSFYSSYNEQFF
>TRBJ2-7|TRBV5-1
CASSFNSGTGTYEQYF
>TRBJ2-3|TRBV27
CASSLSPAGLSTDTQYF
>TRBJ1-5|TRBV28
CASRYLRVTNQPQHF
>TRBJ2-1|TRBV4-1
CASSPFYTSYNEQFF